The clone carrying this T cell receptor (beta chain) was detected a few times. Its cognate antigen is unknown. At one end, the junction sequence differs from germline, possibly due to a read error. This specimen belongs to a study of T cell responses to AZD1222 COVID-19 vaccine. The CDR3 consists of 13 residues. CDR1 and CDR2 (germline): SQVTM, ANQGSEA. Study-level results: Spike-specific TCRs gained breadth and depth after people received two AZD1222 doses. At baseline, seropositivity was found in only six or seven AZD1222 recipients.

Using immunoSEQ multiplex PCR, the repertoire was profiled, and TCRdb retains in-frame clones only, with some absent. Among approximately 79,000 clones listed, roughly 80% were seen once. The TCR was taken from an adult who received the AZD1222 COVID-19 vaccine. The V gene is TRBV29-1, the J gene TRBJ1-4; 7 positions match TRBD1. The sample was peripheral blood, taken 28 days after the second AZD1222 dose. The DNA for the CDR3 is TGCAGCGCTGAAGGACAGGTGGGCGAAAAACTGTTTTTT. Protein product: CSAEGQVGEKLFF.